One sample yielded the 23 T cell receptor beta chains listed below, sequenced in a study of cytomegalovirus exposure and HLA in healthy donors. PCR amplification relied on 60 Vbeta primers (plus 13 Jbeta primers). Profiled with immunoSEQ multiplex PCR; TCRdb holds only in-frame clones, not every one. The sample includes tens of thousands of clones, roughly 78% seen only once; the top ten take 4% to 5.5%. The sample consisted of PBMCs. These receptors were taken from a male donor in good health and CMV-seropositive.

This chain joins TRBV5-1 and TRBJ1-4; TRBD1 agrees at 7 bases. Germline CDR1 reads SGHRS; CDR2 reads YFSETQ. The junction had 10 bases not matched to a gene; V was cut back by 7 bases and J by 1 base. This CDR3 is built from 16 residues. DNA for the CDR3: TGCGCCAGCGCCCAGGGGGATCGGCGAACTAATGAAAAACTGTTTTTT. This sequence encodes CASAQGDRRTNEKLFF. Full variable domain (missing parts from reference TRBV5-1 and TRBJ1-4): KAGVTQTPRYLIKTRGQQVTLSCSPISGHRSVSWYQQTPGQGLQFLFEYFSETQRNKGNFPGRFSGRQFSNSRSEMNVSTLELGDSALYLCASAQGDRRTNEKLFFGSGTQLSVL.

The chain employs TRBV19 and TRBJ2-7; D call uncertain. V was trimmed by 4 bases and J by 3 bases, leaving 10 bases between them. The CDR3 sequence is 13 residues long. Germline CDR1 reads LNHDA; CDR2 reads SQIVND (reference sequence). The CDR3 DNA reads TGTGCCAGTAGTAGGGCGTCAGGCTACGAGCAGTACTTC. It is translated as CASSRASGYEQYF. The whole variable domain, remainder taken from reference TRBV19 and TRBJ2-7, is DGGITQSPKYLFRKEGQNVTLSCEQNLNHDAMYWYRQDPGQGLRLIYYSQIVNDFQKGDIAEGYSVSREKKESFPLTVTSAQKNPTAFYLCASSRASGYEQYFGPGTRLTVT.

The J gene is TRBJ2-6, the V gene TRBV6-4; D perhaps matches TRBD1 (5 bases). Trimming took 6 bases from V and 0 from J, leaving 9 bases between them. From germline, CDR1 is MRHNA and CDR2 SNTAGT. The CDR3 consists of 15 residues. This CDR3 is CASSSDSSGANVLTF. In DNA form, the CDR3 reads TGTGCCAGCAGCTCCGACAGCTCTGGGGCCAACGTCCTGACTTTC.

The V call is TRBV29-1, the J call TRBJ2-1, with D possibly matching TRBD1 (6 bases). The CDR3 covers 13 residues. V lost 6 bases and J 3 bases, leaving 12 bases between the germline ends. Germline CDR1 and CDR2: SQVTM and ANQGSEA. For the CDR3, the DNA is TGCAGCGTCGCGGCACAGGGCTACAATGAGCAGTTCTTC. Its protein is CSVAAQGYNEQFF.

The chain couples TRBV28 to TRBJ1-5; no definite D call. V dropped 5 bases and J dropped 9 bases, with 20 bases sitting between them. This CDR3 is 15 amino acids long. The germline V gene has CDR1 MDHEN and CDR2 SYDVKM. Here the CDR3 reads CASSLRSRLTGPQHF. The CDR3 coding sequence is TGTGCCAGCAGTCTGCGATCAAGGCTCACGGGGCCCCAGCATTTT. Drawing the rest from reference TRBV28 and TRBJ1-5, the complete variable domain is DVKVTQSSRYLVKRTGEKVFLECVQDMDHENMFWYRQDPGLGLRLIYFSYDVKMKEKGDIPEGYSVSREKKERFSLILESASTNQTSMYLCASSLRSRLTGPQHFGDGTRLSIL.

The chain couples TRBV27 to TRBJ2-5, with 7 bases lining up with TRBD2. With V trimmed by 6 bases and J by 4 bases, 5 bases remained unmatched. Per germline, CDR1 MNHEY and CDR2 SMNVEV (reference sequence). The CDR3 runs to 13 residues. CDR3 residues: CASRLAPAETQYF. The DNA of the CDR3 is TGTGCCAGCAGACTAGCGCCCGCAGAGACCCAGTACTTC.

The gene calls are TRBV6-5 and TRBJ1-1; D is uncertain. Trimming stripped 8 bases from V and 13 bases from J, with 23 bases between. The CDR3 loop spans 13 amino acids. Germline V gene data show CDR1 as MNHEY and CDR2 as SVGAGI. The CDR3 here is CASGTLEGRRVFF. CDR3 in DNA: TGTGCCAGCGGAACCCTAGAAGGCCGCCGGGTTTTCTTT.

There are a few counts of this clone. Other DNA sequences within the sample encode an identical CDR3. This rearrangement joins TRBV4-2 to TRBJ2-6; 7 bases map to TRBD1. The CDR3 spans 16 residues. Unmatched junction bases numbered 3, after V lost 3 bases and J lost 1 base. CDR1 LGHNA and CDR2 YNFKEQ come from the germline V gene. For the CDR3, the DNA is TGTGCCAGCAGCCAGGAGACAGGGTCTGGGGCCAACGTCCTGACTTTC. This codes for CASSQETGSGANVLTF.

V gene TRBV6-1 combines with J gene TRBJ2-2; no clear D gene. CDR3 length: 12 residues. V lost 7 bases to trimming and J lost 3 bases, with 6 bases between them. Germline CDR1 MNHNS, CDR2 SASEGT. CDR3 in amino acids: CASNPYTGELFF. The CDR3 coding sequence is TGTGCCAGCAATCCGTACACCGGGGAGCTGTTTTTT.

This rearrangement joins TRBV2 to TRBJ2-7, with 13 bases aligning to TRBD2. Germline loops: CDR1 SNHLY, CDR2 FYNNEI. The CDR3 extends over 15 amino acids. V lost 4 bases, J lost 7 bases, and 7 bases stayed unmatched. CDR3 sequence: CASSGRGLAGYEQYF. Here the CDR3 DNA reads TGTGCCAGCAGTGGGAGGGGACTAGCGGGATATGAGCAGTACTTC.

The rearrangement links TRBV19 to TRBJ2-7; possibly TRBD2 for D (6 bases). The germline CDR1 and CDR2 sequences are LNHDA and SQIVND (reference sequence). The V end lost 7 bases, the J end lost 4 bases, and 14 bases lay between the germline ends. CDR3 length: 13 residues. The CDR3 DNA reads as TGTGCCAGTAATACCGGCGGGGCATACGAGCAGTACTTC. Translating it yields CASNTGGAYEQYF.

The J gene is TRBJ2-1, the V gene TRBV5-4, with D possibly being TRBD1 (5 bases). Germline CDR1 reads SGHNT; CDR2 reads YYREEE (reference sequence). Trimming took off 2 bases at V and 8 bases at J, with 17 bases between the two ends. The CDR3 covers 15 residues. CDR3 amino acids: CASSLPKSPRDEQFF. CDR3 in DNA: TGTGCCAGCAGCTTACCCAAAAGTCCCAGGGATGAGCAGTTCTTC.

This chain connects TRBV30 to TRBJ1-1, with TRBD1 matching over 9 bases. The J segment lost 4 bases and the V segment lost 7 bases, leaving 7 bases of the junction unmatched. This CDR3 spans 13 amino acids. The germline V gene has CDR1 GTSNPN and CDR2 SVGIG (reference sequence). CDR3 sequence: CALDRGEGTEAFF. In DNA, the CDR3 is TGTGCCTTGGACAGGGGTGAAGGCACTGAAGCTTTCTTT.

The chain has TRBV12-2 and TRBJ1-3; the DNA was not used to check the table's D call, TRBD1. TRBV12-2 is flagged as a pseudogene. The CDR3 contains 18 residues. The CDR3 spells CASRLVDGGRGSGNTIYF. CDR3 coding DNA: TGTGCAAGTCGCTTAGTGGATGGGGGCAGAGGCTCTGGAAACACCATATATTTT.

This clone was observed a handful of times. J is TRBJ1-1 and V is TRBV6-4; TRBD1 agrees at 7 bases. Losses at the gene ends were 2 bases for V and 6 bases for J; bases not matched to a gene: 6. The germline V gene encodes CDR1 MRHNA and CDR2 SNTAGT. This CDR3 region has 14 residues. CDR3 residues: CASSDGQAGAEAFF. The CDR3 coding sequence is TGTGCCAGCAGTGACGGACAGGCCGGAGCTGAAGCTTTCTTT.

This chain links TRBV29-1 with TRBJ1-3; TRBD1 matches at 8 bases. The V gene's germline CDR1 is SQVTM and CDR2 ANQGSEA. This CDR3 is built from 13 residues. V trimming: 7 bases; J trimming: 6 bases; junction bases outside the gene matches: 8. CDR3 sequence reads: CSATGTGKNTIYF. Here the CDR3 DNA reads TGCAGCGCGACCGGGACAGGAAAAAACACCATATATTTT.

The V gene is TRBV28, the J gene TRBJ1-2; possible D gene TRBD1, 5 bases. Germline-derived CDR1 and CDR2 are MDHEN and SYDVKM. The CDR3 covers 13 residues. The V and J ends lost 6 bases and 8 bases respectively, with 16 bases between them. This CDR3 reads CASSRAGGKGYTF. DNA for the CDR3: TGTGCCAGCAGCCGAGCCGGGGGAAAGGGCTACACCTTC.

The V call is TRBV6-1, the J call TRBJ1-2, with 11 bases that match TRBD1. Unmatched junction bases numbered 8, after V lost 6 bases and J lost 8 bases. CDR3 size: 14 residues. The germline V gene encodes CDR1 MNHNS and CDR2 SASEGT. CDR3 in amino acids: CASSGQGARSGYTF. Written as DNA, the CDR3 is TGTGCCAGCAGCGGACAGGGGGCGCGGTCCGGCTACACCTTC.

V is TRBV27 and J is TRBJ1-2; 7 bases agree with TRBD1. This CDR3 region has 16 residues. The germline gives CDR1 MNHEY, CDR2 SMNVEV (reference sequence). The J segment lost 4 bases and the V segment lost 5 bases, leaving 13 bases of the junction unmatched. The CDR3 DNA is TGTGCCAGCAGTGCGGGACAGCTTAGACCTCTCTATGGCTACACCTTC. This encodes CASSAGQLRPLYGYTF.

The chain couples TRBV4-1 to TRBJ2-3; the match to TRBD1 covers 10 bases. The CDR3 totals 16 residues. Germline V CDR1 and CDR2: MGHRA, YSYEKL. V gave up 4 bases and J gave up 2 bases; unmatched junction bases: 6. The CDR3 reads CASSLSGTGVTDTQYF. For the CDR3, the DNA is TGCGCCAGCAGCCTGTCCGGGACAGGGGTCACAGATACGCAGTATTTT.

This clone came up a few times. The V and J genes are TRBV30 and TRBJ2-1; 8 nucleotides agree with TRBD2. Trimming cost V 1 base and J 3 bases; bases outside gene matches: 8. CDR1 is GTSNPN, CDR2 SVGIG, per germline (reference sequence). The CDR3 has 16 amino acids. In DNA form, the CDR3 reads TGTGCCTGGAGTGAAGCGAGCGGGGGACTCTACAATGAGCAGTTCTTC. It translates to CAWSEASGGLYNEQFF.

This clone has a single count. The chain links TRBV4-1 to TRBJ1-6; D perhaps matches TRBD1 (6 bases). V lost 0 bases and J lost 10, with 16 bases in between. Germline lookup yields CDR1 MGHRA and CDR2 YSYEKL. CDR3 length: 16 residues. The CDR3 nucleotides are TGCGCCAGCAGCCAAGATGGGGGCAGGGGAGGGTCACCCCTCCACTTT. Its translation: CASSQDGGRGGSPLHF.

The V call is TRBV6-6, the J call TRBJ2-5; 10 bases agree with TRBD2. The CDR3 extends over 16 amino acids. Looked up from germline, CDR1 is MNHNY and CDR2 is SVGAGI (reference sequence). V lost 6 bases to trimming and J lost 3 bases; unmatched junction nucleotides: 10. The CDR3 here is CASRNSAGLAKETQYF. Written as DNA, the CDR3 is TGTGCCAGCAGAAATAGCGCGGGACTAGCGAAAGAGACCCAGTACTTC.